This entry features one T cell receptor (beta chain) sequence. The data are from a study of blood T cell repertoires in COVID-19. Study background: COVID-19 samples, acute and convalescent, were from the United States, Italy and Spain. PBMCs, B-cell-depleted T cells, or T cells provided the cDNA or gDNA that made up the material.

Original processing notes: Amplification from reference gene primers served as the basis for estimated nucleated cell counts. Clones were sequenced by immunoSEQ multiplex PCR, and TCRdb holds only the in-frame ones, with some missing. V and J calls and clone size are those listed in that table; D and trimming were worked out from the DNA. The table shows 150,000 or so clones, with 70% to 80% occurring only once. Sequencing was done on a sample of peripheral blood. This receptor was identified in a woman aged 80 or older with active or convalescent COVID-19.

This CDR3 is CASSDMSYSNQPQHF. The CDR3 DNA sequence: TGTGCCAGCAGTGATATGTCCTATAGCAATCAGCCCCAGCATTTT. The rearrangement joins TRBV2 to TRBJ1-5; D unresolved. The V end was cut by 3 bases, the J end by 0 bases, with 9 bases between. The CDR3 is 15 amino acids. CDR1 is SNHLY, CDR2 FYNNEI, per germline.